This TCR beta chain stems from a study of OX40 agonist ivuxolimab in advanced cancers. As for the study in general: The dose-escalation cohort was approximately 84% male, with a mean age of about 60 years, ranging about 23 to 90. In three patients, partial responses were observed, one with hepatocellular carcinoma and two with cutaneous melanoma.

Worth noting for this clone: Its specificity is unknown.

Germline values: CDR1 MNHEY, CDR2 SVGAGI. CDR3 size: 13 residues. V was trimmed by 6 bases and J by 4 bases, leaving 10 bases between them. The study, taken as a whole, reports: The authors also found low normalized T-cell clonal expansion in some nonresponders.

Data came from immunoSEQ multiplex PCR; TCRdb stores just in-frame clones and leaves some out. Of 25,000 to 30,000 clones detected, roughly 86% appear once; the ten largest clones hold about 19%. The material was CD4+ or CD8+ T cells sorted from blood, obtained in a trial of the OX40 agonist ivuxolimab. This chain joins TRBV6-5 and TRBJ2-1, with D tentatively TRBD2 (5 bases). This sequence was found in an adult with an advanced solid tumor such as melanoma, head and neck, liver or kidney cancer. CDR3 in DNA: TGTGCCAGCAGAGGAGGCAAGTACAATGAGCAGTTCTTC. Protein: CASRGGKYNEQFF.